The clone carrying this TCR beta chain is labeled large. What it binds is unknown. This beta chain is a stray read from a library made for alpha chains; its abundance is not meaningful. The data belong to a study of spatial heterogeneity in lung cancer. Overall study results and limits: Counts of expanded alpha and beta TCRs within tumors tracked the tumor nonsynonymous mutation count.

Germline V CDR1 and CDR2: MNHEY, SVGAGI. This CDR3 has 14 amino acids. V lost 6 bases and J 0 bases, leaving 12 bases between the germline ends. From the 5' RACE reads, TCRdb called clonotypes with MiXCR, one entry per CDR3 protein. The sample holds about 1,200 distinct CDR3 sequences, about 31% seen once. Time point noted: sample taken at primary tumor resection. Whole RNA, which was extracted from tumor, nontumor lung tissue or frozen PBMC, was sequenced without any cell sorting. This TCR was sampled from a male donor with early-stage non-small cell lung cancer. The source material was lung tumor tissue, sampled at surgery. The V gene is TRBV6-5, the J gene TRBJ2-7; maybe TRBD1 (5 bases). The CDR3 is CASSPRQSSYEQYF. The CDR3 DNA sequence: TGTGCCAGCAGCCCCCGACAGAGCTCCTACGAGCAGTACTTC.